A selection of T cell receptor beta chains follows, all from one sample in a study of regulatory T cells in long-lasting Graves disease. TCRdb re-called the multiplex PCR reads with MiXCR, one entry per CDR3 protein. This table holds 400,000 to 450,000 distinct CDR3 sequences, less than 25% found once. The material was peripheral blood mononuclear cells (PBMCs), obtained when the disease was refractory, from a patient treated with antithyroid drugs. These receptors were taken from a female donor with Graves disease. CDR3s include the opening cysteine and the closing phenylalanine or tryptophan. D genes are given only for firm matches. Size is stated for part of the rows, as once, few or many counts, or as a class when the clone is expanded.

>many|TRBV3-1|TRBJ1-1|NA
CASSQGRKNTEAFF
TGTGCCAGCAGCCAAGGACGGAAGAACACTGAAGCTTTCTTT
>NA|TRBV7-9|TRBJ1-1|NA
CASSLMVSSATEAFF
TGTGCCAGCAGCTTAATGGTTAGTTCTGCCACTGAAGCTTTCTTT
>NA|TRBV7-2|TRBJ2-7|TRBD1
CASSFHATGAAGEQYF
TGTGCCAGCAGCTTTCACGCGACAGGGGCCGCAGGCGAGCAGTACTTC
>few|TRBV5-1|TRBJ1-3|NA
CASSVQPISGNTIYF
TGCGCCAGCAGCGTTCAACCAATCTCTGGAAACACCATATATTTT
>NA|TRBV15|TRBJ2-4|NA
CATSAAAREQYF
TGTGCCACCAGCGCGGCGGCCCGGGAACAGTACTTC
>many|TRBV2|TRBJ2-2|TRBD2
CASSEISGVPGELFF
TGTGCCAGCAGTGAAATTAGCGGGGTCCCCGGGGAGCTGTTTTTT
>NA|TRBV18|TRBJ2-5|NA
CASSPPSSETQYF
TGTGCCAGCTCACCACCATCATCCGAGACCCAGTACTTC
>NA|TRBV6-9|TRBJ1-2|NA
CASSYRSVTNYGYTF
TGTGCCAGCAGTTATCGGAGTGTAACTAACTATGGCTACACCTTC
>many|TRBV20-1|TRBJ2-2|NA
CSARDIADINTGELFF
TGCAGTGCTAGAGATATAGCGGACATCAACACCGGGGAGCTGTTTTTT
>few|TRBV29-1|TRBJ1-3|NA
CSVVGGRDTIYF
TGCAGCGTTGTCGGGGGCCGAGACACCATATATTTT
>many|TRBV7-8|TRBJ2-7|NA
CASSTPGHNPYEQYF
TGTGCCAGCAGCACCCCGGGACACAATCCCTACGAGCAGTACTTC
>many|TRBV29-1|TRBJ2-7|TRBD2
CSVAAGTSVGEQYF
TGCAGCGTCGCCGCAGGGACTAGCGTCGGCGAGCAGTACTTC
>many|TRBV6-1|TRBJ1-1|NA
CASARRPLNTEAFF
TGTGCCAGCGCGCGTAGGCCCTTGAACACTGAAGCTTTCTTT
>few|TRBV12-3/TRBV12-4|TRBJ1-1|NA
CASSLTPTEAFF
TGTGCCAGCAGCCTGACCCCCACTGAAGCTTTCTTT
>NA|TRBV28|TRBJ2-1|NA
CASAEVRSEQFF
TGTGCCAGCGCAGAAGTTCGCAGTGAGCAGTTCTTC
>NA|TRBV10-3|TRBJ1-1|TRBD1
CAISYRGPNTEAFF
TGTGCCATCAGCTACAGGGGCCCGAACACTGAAGCTTTCTTT